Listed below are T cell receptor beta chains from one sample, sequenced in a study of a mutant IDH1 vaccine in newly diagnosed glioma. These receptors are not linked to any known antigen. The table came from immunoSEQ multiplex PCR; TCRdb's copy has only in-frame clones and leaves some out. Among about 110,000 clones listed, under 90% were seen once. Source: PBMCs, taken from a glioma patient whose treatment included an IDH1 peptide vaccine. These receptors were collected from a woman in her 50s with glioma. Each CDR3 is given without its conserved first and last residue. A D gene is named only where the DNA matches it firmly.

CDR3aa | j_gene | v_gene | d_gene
ASSLVEGVTEAF | TRBJ1-1 | TRBV7-2 | -
ASSKGASAKNTGELF | TRBJ2-2 | TRBV21-1 | -
ASSGARTTSTDTQY | TRBJ2-3 | TRBV5-4 | -
ASSAGTPAEAF | TRBJ1-1 | TRBV9 | -
ASSLDFYEQY | TRBJ2-7 | TRBV14 | -
ASRPAAGVIGELF | TRBJ2-2 | TRBV5-4 | TRBD2
AWRESGNTIY | TRBJ1-3 | TRBV30 | -
ASSEFRSGGEKLF | TRBJ1-4 | TRBV2 | -
ASSLWEGEQY | TRBJ2-7 | TRBV5-1 | -
ASSYLGNSNQPQH | TRBJ1-5 | TRBV6-5 | -
ASSPRGTNTEAF | TRBJ1-1 | TRBV6-1 | -
ASSLGAGLNSPLH | TRBJ1-6 | TRBV7-2 | -
ASSSQETQY | TRBJ2-5 | TRBV7-8 | -
ASKLAENQETQY | TRBJ2-5 | TRBV10-3 | TRBD2
SVEDSSHYEQY | TRBJ2-7 | TRBV29-1 | -
ASSLAPNTGELF | TRBJ2-2 | TRBV27 | -
ASSQGTRTEQY | TRBJ2-7 | TRBV25-1 | TRBD2
ATEALAKNIQY | TRBJ2-4 | TRBV28 | -
ASSPGGGPWDEQF | TRBJ2-1 | TRBV7-3 | -
ASSQGGGTGYEKLF | TRBJ1-4 | TRBV4-2 | TRBD1
ASSEEGPWRVMATEAF | TRBJ1-1 | TRBV6-1 | -
ASSFRGPKEQY | TRBJ2-7 | TRBV5-5 | TRBD1
ASSLAGQGSETQY | TRBJ2-5 | TRBV5-1 | TRBD1
ASSEGVDRTNTGELF | TRBJ2-2 | TRBV25-1 | -
ASSLVQDEQY | TRBJ2-7 | TRBV5-4 | -
ASSPDSSGNTIY | TRBJ1-3 | TRBV28 | -
ASSTSEEETQY | TRBJ2-5 | TRBV7-9 | -
SAPAPGTIY | TRBJ1-3 | TRBV20-1 | -
ATLRADRGSAGELF | TRBJ2-2 | TRBV2 | TRBD1
ASSAKLMTDLSSYNSPLH | TRBJ1-6 | TRBV9 | -
ASSYSPSNYGYT | TRBJ1-2 | TRBV6-5 | -
ASSLDATGLYGYT | TRBJ1-2 | TRBV7-3 | TRBD1
ASSQWTGNTGELF | TRBJ2-2 | TRBV14 | TRBD1
ACSGYDYGYT | TRBJ1-2 | TRBV30 | -
ASSLQGARNYGYT | TRBJ1-2 | TRBV5-1 | TRBD1
ASSYPWSAYEQY | TRBJ2-7 | TRBV11-2 | -